This TCR beta chain is drawn from a study of blood T cell repertoires in COVID-19. At the level of the study: T cells, B-cell-depleted T cells, or PBMCs supplied cDNA or gDNA.

Germline-derived CDR1 and CDR2 are MRHNA and SNTAGT. This CDR3 is 13 amino acids long. V was trimmed by 6 bases and J by 3 bases, leaving 6 bases between them. Method: immunoSEQ multiplex PCR; TCRdb's copy keeps in-frame clones and lacks some. This table has more than 120,000 clones, 84% appearing once. Residents of about two dozen US areas, aged roughly 18 to 89 years, made up the participants. The count of this clone is one. The source material was PBMCs or T cells enriched from blood (not recorded which). This receptor was obtained from a man between 50 and 59 years old in a cohort exposed to, infected with or recovered from COVID-19 (not recorded which). This chain connects TRBV6-4 to TRBJ1-6; D may be TRBD1 (5 bases). The CDR3 DNA sequence: TGTGCCAGCAGCAGGGTCTATAATTCACCCCTCCACTTT. Translated: CASSRVYNSPLHF.